Listed here are 32 T cell receptor beta chains from one sample, sequenced in a study of blood T cell repertoires in COVID-19. Clones were read by immunoSEQ multiplex PCR, and TCRdb kept only the in-frame ones, dropping some. The repertoire holds about 83,000 clones, with roughly 90% as singletons. The source material was peripheral blood. These receptors were obtained from a woman of 80 years or more with active or convalescent COVID-19.

The chain couples TRBV19 to TRBJ1-1; perhaps TRBD1 as D (5 bases). Trimming took 2 bases from V and 1 from J, leaving 17 bases between them. This CDR3 region has 17 residues. Looked up from germline, CDR1 is LNHDA and CDR2 is SQIVND (reference sequence). CDR3 residues: CASSIRSRGQTNTEAFF. The CDR3, as DNA: TGTGCCAGTAGTATAAGGTCAAGAGGACAAACGAACACTGAAGCTTTCTTT.

The rearrangement links TRBV7-9 to TRBJ1-6; a weak D match, TRBD1 (5 bases). Germline lookup yields CDR1 SEHNR and CDR2 FQNEAQ (reference sequence). The CDR3 spans 15 residues. Deletions cut 2 bases from V and 6 bases from J, with 11 bases between. The CDR3 region is CASSLQGGVNSPLHF. In DNA, the CDR3 is TGTGCCAGCAGCTTACAGGGCGGCGTTAATTCACCCCTCCACTTT.

The chain recombines TRBV19 with TRBJ1-1, with a tentative D call TRBD1 (5 bases). V lost 1 base to trimming and J lost 1 base, with 7 bases between them. The CDR3 has 14 amino acids. Germline V gene sequence: CDR1 LNHDA, CDR2 SQIVND (reference sequence). As DNA, the CDR3 is TGTGCCAGTAGTATAGGAACAGGGAACACTGAAGCTTTCTTT. It specifies CASSIGTGNTEAFF. Based on the CDR3 plus reference TRBV19 and TRBJ1-1, the full variable domain is DGGITQSPKYLFRKEGQNVTLSCEQNLNHDAMYWYRQDPGQGLRLIYYSQIVNDFQKGDIAEGYSVSREKKESFPLTVTSAQKNPTAFYLCASSIGTGNTEAFFGQGTRLTVV.

This rearrangement joins TRBV7-2 to TRBJ2-5; no firm D call. The V gene's germline CDR1 is SGHTA and CDR2 FQGNSA. The CDR3 covers 13 residues. With 11 bases removed from V and 6 bases from J, the gap between germline ends came to 19 bases. CDR3 loop: CASELRSGKTQYF. Here the CDR3 DNA reads TGTGCCTCCGAATTGCGGAGTGGAAAGACCCAGTACTTC.

V and J are TRBV6-1 and TRBJ1-2; D possibly corresponds to TRBD1 (6 bases). V shed 2 bases and J shed 4 bases, with 11 bases lying between them. CDR1 MNHNS and CDR2 SASEGT come from the germline V gene. This CDR3 region has 14 residues. For the CDR3, the DNA is TGTGCCAGCAGTGAAAGGGGAGGGGGCTATGGCTACACCTTC. Protein: CASSERGGGYGYTF.

The chain couples TRBV5-4 to TRBJ2-3; a weak D match, TRBD2 (6 bases). This CDR3 contains 14 residues. Trimming removed 2 bases from V and 4 bases from J, with 11 bases in between. Germline V gene lookup returns CDR1 SGHNT and CDR2 YYREEE (reference sequence). DNA for the CDR3: TGTGCCAGCAGCTTTCAGGGAGGCGCAGATACGCAGTATTTT. Its protein is CASSFQGGADTQYF.

This chain connects TRBV5-6 to TRBJ2-2; TRBD2 is a possible D gene (5 bases). V lost 2 bases, J lost 4 bases, and 9 bases lay in between. Per germline, CDR1 SGHDT and CDR2 YYEEEE. The CDR3 is 14 residues long. The CDR3 is CASSFGESTGELFF. CDR3 sequence (DNA): TGTGCCAGCAGCTTTGGGGAGTCCACCGGGGAGCTGTTTTTT.

The table lists this clone with a few counts. An end of the junction differs from the germline gene, which may be a read error. The chain carries TRBV9 and TRBJ1-1; possible D gene TRBD1, 5 bases. Germline lookup yields CDR1 SGDLS and CDR2 YYNGEE. CDR3 length equals 13 residues. CDR3 sequence reads: CASSDPAGTEAFF. The CDR3 nucleotides read TGTGCCAGCAGCGACCCCGCCGGGACTGAGGCTTTCTTT.

CDR3 loop: CASRIGTNTEAFF. In nucleotides, the CDR3 is TGTGCCAGTAGAATTGGCACCAACACTGAAGCTTTCTTT. The chain joins TRBV19 to TRBJ1-1, with D uncertain. Germline-derived CDR1 and CDR2 are LNHDA and SQIVND (reference sequence). This CDR3 spans 13 amino acids. V was cut by 6 bases and J by 2 bases, with 10 bases left in between. Together with reference TRBV19 and TRBJ1-1, the CDR3 gives the full variable domain: DGGITQSPKYLFRKEGQNVTLSCEQNLNHDAMYWYRQDPGQGLRLIYYSQIVNDFQKGDIAEGYSVSREKKESFPLTVTSAQKNPTAFYLCASRIGTNTEAFFGQGTRLTVV.

The chain employs TRBV7-9 and TRBJ2-7, with 7 nucleotides matching TRBD2. This CDR3 is built from 16 residues. The germline CDR1 and CDR2 sequences are SEHNR and FQNEAQ (reference sequence). V trimming: 0 bases; J trimming: 2 bases; junction bases outside the gene matches: 7. The CDR3 protein is CASSLAVAGWTYEQYF. The CDR3 nucleotides read TGTGCCAGCAGCTTAGCAGTAGCGGGCTGGACCTACGAGCAGTACTTC.

The chain uses TRBV5-5 and TRBJ2-5; 14 bases are a match to TRBD2. CDR3 length equals 16 residues. J gave up 2 bases and V 2 bases, and 2 bases lay outside the gene matches. Germline CDR1 is SGHKS and CDR2 is YYEKEE (reference sequence). The CDR3 spells CASSLGLAGGQETQYF. The CDR3 DNA sequence: TGTGCCAGCAGCTTAGGACTAGCGGGGGGACAAGAGACCCAGTACTTC.

This sequence joins TRBV5-8 and TRBJ1-5; perhaps TRBD1 as D (6 bases). The CDR3 consists of 15 residues. V lost 2 bases, J lost 1 base, and 10 bases lay in between. CDR1 and CDR2 (germline): SGHTS, YDEGEE. CDR3 residues: CASSFRGRSNQPQHF. CDR3 DNA: TGTGCCAGCAGCTTCAGGGGTCGGAGCAATCAGCCCCAGCATTTT.

The chain joins TRBV28 to TRBJ1-1; D not resolved. This CDR3 contains 14 residues. From germline, CDR1 is MDHEN and CDR2 SYDVKM. Trimming took off 5 bases at V and 6 bases at J, with 16 bases between the two ends. The CDR3 reads CASSEFQDKAEAFF. In DNA form, the CDR3 reads TGTGCCAGCAGTGAGTTCCAGGATAAAGCTGAAGCTTTCTTT.

This chain links TRBV25-1 with TRBJ2-3; no firm D call. The CDR3 is 14 amino acids. Germline assignment: CDR1 MGHDK and CDR2 SYGVNS. V was trimmed by 3 bases and J by 2 bases, leaving 9 bases between them. The CDR3 DNA is TGTGCCAGCAGTGACGTTGGCCTCACAGATACGCAGTATTTT. This gives the protein CASSDVGLTDTQYF.

The V and J genes are TRBV27 and TRBJ1-5, with D possibly being TRBD1 (6 bases). Between the trimmed V and J ends, which lost 2 bases and 7 bases, there was a span of 12 bases. CDR3 length: 14 amino acids. CDR1 MNHEY and CDR2 SMNVEV come from the germline V gene (reference sequence). CDR3 sequence reads: CASSLQDRGQPQHF. CDR3 sequence (DNA): TGTGCCAGCAGTTTACAGGACAGAGGGCAGCCCCAGCATTTT.

This clone appeared a single time. The chain uses TRBV28 and TRBJ1-5; D possibly corresponds to TRBD1 (6 bases). Trimming cost V 6 bases and J 1 base, with 13 bases left between them. This CDR3 is built from 15 residues. Germline V gene lookup returns CDR1 MDHEN and CDR2 SYDVKM. The CDR3 DNA sequence: TGTGCCAGCAGGCCCATTACAGGGAGCAATCAGCCCCAGCATTTT. Residues: CASRPITGSNQPQHF. Based on the CDR3 plus reference TRBV28 and TRBJ1-5, the full variable domain is DVKVTQSSRYLVKRTGEKVFLECVQDMDHENMFWYRQDPGLGLRLIYFSYDVKMKEKGDIPEGYSVSREKKERFSLILESASTNQTSMYLCASRPITGSNQPQHFGDGTRLSIL.

The chain combines TRBV15 with TRBJ1-4; 7 bases are shared with TRBD1. J gave up 1 base and V 3 bases, and 11 bases lay outside the gene matches. From germline, CDR1 is LNHNV and CDR2 YYDKDF (reference sequence). This CDR3 comprises 18 residues. The CDR3 nucleotides are TGTGCCACCAGCAGGACGGCAAAGGGACAGATAACTAATGAAAAACTGTTTTTT. Residues: CATSRTAKGQITNEKLFF.

V and J are TRBV5-6 and TRBJ1-1; the D is unclear. The V end was cut by 1 base, the J end by 7 bases, with 11 bases between. The germline CDR1 and CDR2 sequences are SGHDT and YYEEEE. This CDR3 spans 13 amino acids. The CDR3 coding sequence is TGTGCCAGCAGCTTGTTCTTGGCTTATGAAGCTTTCTTT. It is translated as CASSLFLAYEAFF.

CDR3 in amino acids: CASSSTGYAEKLFF. CDR3 nucleotide sequence: TGCGCCAGCAGCTCGACAGGGTATGCTGAAAAACTGTTTTTT. The chain is built from TRBV5-1 and TRBJ1-4, with 7 bases fitting TRBD1. The germline V gene has CDR1 SGHRS and CDR2 YFSETQ. CDR3 length equals 14 residues. V was clipped by 3 bases and J by 7 bases; unmatched bases: 6.

The chain combines TRBV6-2 or TRBV6-3 with TRBJ2-1, with no clear D. The V gene's germline CDR1 is MNHEY and CDR2 SVGEGT. With 0 bases removed from V and 4 bases from J, the gap between germline ends came to 4 bases. This CDR3 has 13 residues. CDR3 sequence (DNA): TGTGCCAGCAGTTACTCTCGGTACAATGAGCAGTTCTTC. This sequence encodes CASSYSRYNEQFF.

The gene calls are TRBV9 and TRBJ2-1; D possibly corresponds to TRBD2 (5 bases). The germline V gene has CDR1 SGDLS and CDR2 YYNGEE. Trimming cost V 0 bases and J 4 bases, with 8 bases left between them. The CDR3 runs 14 residues. The CDR3 nucleotides read TGTGCCAGCAGCGTAGTGTCGGGGTACAATGAGCAGTTCTTC. It specifies CASSVVSGYNEQFF.

This rearrangement joins TRBV19 to TRBJ1-2; 8 bases align to TRBD1. This CDR3 is 14 amino acids long. CDR1 is LNHDA and CDR2 is SQIVND in the germline V gene (reference sequence). Losses at the gene ends were 6 bases for V and 4 bases for J; bases not matched to a gene: 7. In DNA form, the CDR3 reads TGTGCCAGTAGAGGGGACAGGCGACTCTATGGCTACACCTTC. Translation: CASRGDRRLYGYTF.

Only a few counts were recorded for this clone. The V gene is TRBV9, the J gene TRBJ2-1; TRBD1 matches 7 bases. CDR3 length: 12 amino acids. Germline V gene data show CDR1 as SGDLS and CDR2 as YYNGEE. Trimming removed 3 bases from V and 9 bases from J; junction bases left unmatched: 3. The CDR3 here is CASSGQGPEQFF. CDR3 DNA sequence: TGTGCCAGCAGCGGACAGGGACCTGAGCAGTTCTTC.

The chain has TRBV27 and TRBJ2-7; tentative D call: TRBD1 (5 bases). Germline loops: CDR1 MNHEY, CDR2 SMNVEV (reference sequence). CDR3 length: 16 residues. The germline V and J ends were trimmed by 5 bases and 0 bases, with 17 bases remaining between them. This chain's CDR3 is CASSPSPGNFSYEQYF. The CDR3, as DNA: TGTGCCAGCAGTCCCTCCCCAGGGAATTTCTCCTACGAGCAGTACTTC.

The table lists this clone with a count of one. The rearrangement joins TRBV12-3 or TRBV12-4 to TRBJ1-1, with 9 bases identical to TRBD1. Germline trimming cut 10 bases from V and 7 bases from J; bases unmatched to any gene: 7. CDR3 length: 12 amino acids. CDR3 sequence reads: CATIQGAGEAFF. The CDR3 DNA follows: TGTGCCACCATACAGGGGGCCGGTGAAGCTTTCTTT.

The J gene is TRBJ1-2, the V gene TRBV28, with TRBD1 as a possible D gene (6 bases). V shed 9 bases and J shed 0 bases, with 11 bases lying between them. The CDR3 totals 13 residues. Germline loops: CDR1 MDHEN, CDR2 SYDVKM. The CDR3 spells CASRGTSNYGYTF. The DNA of the CDR3 is TGTGCCAGTCGAGGGACATCTAACTATGGCTACACCTTC.

The rearrangement joins TRBV7-6 to TRBJ2-7; no reliable D call. Germline V gene sequence: CDR1 SGHVS, CDR2 FNYEAQ. The CDR3 sequence is 13 residues long. Trimming took 2 bases from V and 5 from J, leaving 10 bases between them. The CDR3 nucleotides read TGTGCCAGCAGCTTAAGGAACCGGGACGAGCAGTACTTC. Translation gives CASSLRNRDEQYF.

This rearrangement joins TRBV5-1 to TRBJ1-1; weak D call: TRBD1 (5 bases). CDR1 SGHRS and CDR2 YFSETQ come from the germline V gene. This CDR3 contains 13 residues. V was cut by 5 bases and J by 1 base, with 9 bases left in between. The CDR3 DNA follows: TGCGCCAGCAGGTTTACAGGGAACACTGAAGCTTTCTTT. Encoded protein: CASRFTGNTEAFF.

J is TRBJ1-4 and V is TRBV3-1 (or the pseudogene TRBV3-2); tentative D call: TRBD1 (6 bases). This CDR3 region has 14 residues. Trimming cost V 6 bases and J 3 bases, with 11 bases left between them. Germline assignment: CDR1 LGHDT and CDR2 YNNKEL (reference sequence). The CDR3, as DNA: TGTGCCAGCAGTATACAGGGTCCTAATGAAAAACTGTTTTTT. As protein: CASSIQGPNEKLFF.

This clone was detected once. The chain is built from TRBV6-2 or TRBV6-3 and TRBJ1-2; TRBD1 matches 7 bases. From germline, CDR1 is MNHEY and CDR2 SVGEGT. V lost 5 bases to trimming and J lost 0 bases; unmatched junction nucleotides: 6. The length of the CDR3 is 15 residues. CDR3 residues: CASSDPDRANYGYTF. CDR3 DNA: TGTGCCAGCAGTGACCCCGACAGGGCTAACTATGGCTACACCTTC.

This clone has only a few counts. This chain uses TRBV19 with TRBJ1-2; 7 nucleotides align to TRBD1. The V gene end was trimmed by 2 bases and the J gene end by 4 bases; junction bases not matched to a gene: 4. The CDR3 consists of 14 residues. The germline CDR1 and CDR2 sequences are LNHDA and SQIVND (reference sequence). The CDR3 nucleotides read TGTGCCAGTAGTATACAGGGGGATCTCTATGGCTACACCTTC. Its translation is CASSIQGDLYGYTF.

The genes are TRBV12-3 or TRBV12-4 and TRBJ1-2; perhaps TRBD1 as D (5 bases). Trimming removed 4 bases at V and 4 bases at J, with 10 bases between. This CDR3 is built from 13 residues. The CDR3 loop is CASSSMGPYGYTF. The CDR3 DNA is TGTGCCAGCAGTTCCATGGGGCCCTATGGCTACACCTTC.